Given below is one TCR beta chain in context. The data stem from a study of PD-L1 blockade in urothelial cancer. Time point described: pretreatment peripheral blood. This CDR3 comprises 12 residues. Trimming removed 10 bases from V and 1 base from J, with 10 bases in between. The germline gives CDR1 LNHDA, CDR2 SQIVND (reference sequence). Synthetic spike-ins, TCR analog templates, were added into each PCR. Here immunoSEQ multiplex PCR was the method, and the copy in TCRdb shows in-frame clones only, minus some. The sample contains approximately 48,000 clones, roughly 89% of which appear only once. The input for sequencing was PBMCs, taken around atezolizumab (anti-PD-L1) treatment. This TCR was recovered from a woman aged 55 to 70 with urothelial cancer. V usage is TRBV19 and J usage is TRBJ1-1; D ambiguous. The CDR3 region is CATSGTNTEAFF. The DNA of the CDR3 is TGTGCCACTTCGGGTACGAACACTGAAGCTTTCTTT.